The sample holds a few counts of the clone carrying this T cell receptor beta chain. Method: immunoSEQ multiplex PCR; TCRdb's copy keeps in-frame clones and lacks some. The sample lists about 30,000 clones, 89% seen once, with about 7.6% in the top ten. The data were taken from a study of PD-L1 blockade in urothelial cancer. For the study at large: It was at some point between 2013 and 2015 that patients started atezolizumab at 1,200 mg intravenously every 3 weeks. Blood was subjected to analysis at 3 weeks (second dose) and 6 weeks following treatment start.

The germline V gene encodes CDR1 MDHEN and CDR2 SYDVKM. The CDR3 length is 16 residues. Trimming cost V 2 bases and J 2 bases, with 16 bases left between them. Time point given: peripheral blood 6 weeks after treatment start. Anywhere from 1 to 8 samples came from each patient, spanning pretreatment and on-treatment. The material sequenced was PBMCs, taken around atezolizumab (anti-PD-L1) treatment. The receptor was derived from a man at least 80 years old with urothelial cancer. The chain joins TRBV28 to TRBJ2-7, with D possibly being TRBD2 (6 bases). Here the CDR3 reads CASSLPSSGSTYEQYF. For the CDR3, the DNA is TGTGCCAGCAGTTTACCCTCGAGCGGGTCCACCTACGAGCAGTACTTC. Drawing the rest from reference TRBV28 and TRBJ2-7, the complete variable domain is DVKVTQSSRYLVKRTGEKVFLECVQDMDHENMFWYRQDPGLGLRLIYFSYDVKMKEKGDIPEGYSVSREKKERFSLILESASTNQTSMYLCASSLPSSGSTYEQYFGPGTRLTVT.